These 17 T cell receptor beta chains were all obtained from the same sample, sequenced in a study of blood T cell repertoires in COVID-19. The repertoire was sequenced with immunoSEQ multiplex PCR; TCRdb's copy has only in-frame clones and lacks some. This sample has 100,000 to 150,000 clones, with about four fifths found just once. Sequencing input: peripheral blood. Every receptor here comes from a man older than 75 with active or convalescent COVID-19.

The chain recombines TRBV5-6 with TRBJ1-3, with TRBD1 matching over 8 bases. V shed 0 bases, J shed 4 bases, and the junction held 9 bases outside the gene matches. Germline CDR1 is SGHDT and CDR2 is YYEEEE. The CDR3 length is 17 residues. The DNA for the CDR3 is TGTGCCAGCAGCTTGGCCTTCGACAGGGGCTTCGGAAACACCATATATTTT. Residues: CASSLAFDRGFGNTIYF.

The chain recombines TRBV6-5 with TRBJ1-1, with D possibly matching TRBD1 (6 bases). CDR3 length equals 13 residues. Germline CDR1 is MNHEY and CDR2 is SVGAGI. V shed 7 bases and J shed 4 bases, with 13 bases lying between them. CDR3 amino acids: CASITGFGTEAFF. In DNA, the CDR3 is TGTGCCAGCATTACAGGGTTTGGCACTGAAGCTTTCTTT.

V is TRBV7-2 and J is TRBJ2-3, with a tentative D call TRBD2 (6 bases). Germline V gene data show CDR1 as SGHTA and CDR2 as FQGNSA. CDR3 length: 16 residues. V gave up 2 bases and J gave up 5 bases, with 17 bases separating them. The CDR3 DNA reads as TGTGCCAGCAGCTTAAATAACCGGGGGAATCGAGATACGCAGTATTTT. Its translation: CASSLNNRGNRDTQYF.

The V gene is TRBV6-5, the J gene TRBJ2-1; 15 bases map to TRBD2. V was pared by 4 bases and J by 10 bases, with 8 bases of the junction left unmatched. The CDR3 contains 16 residues. Germline V gene lookup returns CDR1 MNHEY and CDR2 SVGAGI. CDR3 in DNA: TGTGCCAGCAGTTCTGGACTAGCGGGGGGGCGAGGGGAGCAGTTCTTC. Translation: CASSSGLAGGRGEQFF.

The chain links TRBV6-5 to TRBJ2-7, with D tentatively TRBD1 (5 bases). Germline assignment: CDR1 MNHEY and CDR2 SVGAGI. V was cut by 4 bases and J by 3 bases, with 13 bases left in between. There are 14 residues in the CDR3. CDR3 protein: CASSSRAGRYEQYF. In nucleotides, the CDR3 is TGTGCCAGCAGTTCTAGGGCAGGGCGCTACGAGCAGTACTTC.

The chain links TRBV7-2 to TRBJ1-3, with 10 bases identical to TRBD1. CDR1 SGHTA and CDR2 FQGNSA come from the germline V gene. CDR3 length equals 15 residues. J gave up 5 bases and V 5 bases, and 6 bases lay outside the gene matches. CDR3 residues: CASSPRTGGRNTIYF. In DNA form, the CDR3 reads TGTGCCAGCAGCCCTCGGACAGGGGGGAGAAACACCATATATTTT.

The rearrangement joins TRBV19 to TRBJ1-2; D is possibly TRBD1 (6 bases). The CDR3 consists of 16 residues. V shed 6 bases and J shed 3 bases, with 20 bases lying between them. Germline loops: CDR1 LNHDA, CDR2 SQIVND (reference sequence). The DNA for the CDR3 is TGTGCCAGTAGGATACAGGGAGGGGAAATTGACTATGGCTACACCTTC. This encodes CASRIQGGEIDYGYTF.

The chain joins TRBV7-2 to TRBJ2-3; D unresolved. Germline values: CDR1 SGHTA, CDR2 FQGNSA. Trimming left V 5 bases short and J 0 bases short, with 9 bases between. The CDR3 totals 14 residues. The CDR3 spells CASSPIASTDTQYF. DNA for the CDR3: TGTGCCAGCAGCCCAATAGCCAGCACAGATACGCAGTATTTT.

This clone was recorded only once. The chain links TRBV9 to TRBJ1-1, with TRBD1 matching 9 bases. V dropped 3 bases and J dropped 5; count of bases not matched to a gene: 5. The CDR3 runs to 14 residues. The germline gives CDR1 SGDLS, CDR2 YYNGEE. CDR3 sequence (DNA): TGTGCCAGCAGCGCATCGACAGGGGGAACTGAAGCTTTCTTT. Its translation is CASSASTGGTEAFF.

The V call is TRBV7-2, the J call TRBJ1-5; TRBD1 aligns across 7 bases. The ends lost 4 bases at V and 5 bases at J; junction bases unmatched: 5. CDR1 is SGHTA, CDR2 FQGNSA, per germline. The length of the CDR3 is 14 residues. CDR3 region: CASSSGQVHQPQHF. The CDR3 region has the DNA TGTGCCAGCAGCTCCGGACAGGTTCATCAGCCCCAGCATTTT.

V usage is TRBV10-2 and J usage is TRBJ2-2; TRBD2 agrees at 7 bases. This CDR3 is built from 15 residues. CDR1 and CDR2 from the germline V gene are WSHSY and SAAADI. V lost 11 bases to trimming and J lost 2 bases; unmatched junction nucleotides: 11. DNA for the CDR3: TGCGCCTCTAATGGGGGGGGATCAAACACCGGGGAGCTGTTTTTT. Translating it yields CASNGGGSNTGELFF.

The chain has TRBV11-2 and TRBJ2-5, with 14 positions matching TRBD2. The J segment lost 6 bases and the V segment lost 3 bases, leaving 6 bases of the junction unmatched. The CDR3 length is 16 residues. Per germline, CDR1 SGHAT and CDR2 FQNNGV. The CDR3, as DNA: TGTGCCAGCAGCTTCGGGACTAGCGGGGGATTAAAGACCCAGTACTTC. Its protein product is CASSFGTSGGLKTQYF.

This rearrangement joins TRBV2 to TRBJ1-5; D is undetermined. The V end lost 2 bases, the J end lost 10 bases, and 12 bases lay between the germline ends. The germline V gene has CDR1 SNHLY and CDR2 FYNNEI. The CDR3 is 13 amino acids. CDR3 DNA: TGTGCCAGCAGTGAATCTCGTCAGGAACCCCAGCATTTT. Translation gives CASSESRQEPQHF.

The count of this clone is one. V is TRBV7-2 and J is TRBJ2-2; TRBD2 matches 7 bases. CDR3 size: 17 residues. J gave up 2 bases and V 1 base, and 7 bases lay outside the gene matches. CDR1 is SGHTA and CDR2 is FQGNSA in the germline V gene. The CDR3 DNA sequence: TGTGCCAGCAGCTTAGAAGGGCGGGGGACCAACACCGGGGAGCTGTTTTTT. Translation: CASSLEGRGTNTGELFF.

This chain's CDR3 is CASSDSVRSPLHF. The CDR3, as DNA: TGTGCCAGCAGTGACTCGGTGAGGTCACCCCTCCACTTT. This rearrangement joins TRBV6-4 to TRBJ1-6; D is unclear. This CDR3 comprises 13 residues. Germline V gives CDR1 MRHNA, CDR2 SNTAGT. Trimming took 0 bases from V and 10 from J, leaving 7 bases between them.

The V gene is TRBV20-1, the J gene TRBJ1-2, with D perhaps matching TRBD1 (5 bases). The V and J ends lost 5 bases and 6 bases respectively, with 10 bases between them. In germline, CDR1 is DFQATT, CDR2 SNEGSKA (reference sequence). CDR3 size: 11 residues. The chain's CDR3 is CSALRDHGYTF. CDR3 DNA sequence: TGCAGTGCTCTCAGGGATCATGGCTACACCTTC.

Notes on this clone: The junction departs from germline at one end; a sequencing error may be responsible. V gene TRBV18 combines with J gene TRBJ1-1; a possible D gene is TRBD1 (6 bases). The germline V gene encodes CDR1 KGHSH and CDR2 LQKENI. CDR3 length: 12 residues. The CDR3 DNA reads as TGTGCCAGCTCTACACCCCAGGGGAAGCTTGTCTTT. Protein: CASSTPQGKLVF.